This TCR beta chain was sequenced in a study of control samples from healthy donors and cancer patients. Trimming stripped 0 bases from V and 0 bases from J, with 10 bases between. Germline values: CDR1 SGHDN, CDR2 FVKESK. The CDR3 covers 16 residues. Produced via immunoSEQ multiplex PCR; TCRdb's table is partial and in-frame only. Seen here are about 160,000 clones, over 85% observed once, and the top ten hold around 12%. The sequencing input was blood. This receptor was taken from a man aged 25-40 years in good health. The chain couples TRBV14 to TRBJ2-3; D is possibly TRBD1 (5 bases). The CDR3 spells CASSQEWGLSTDTQYF. Here the CDR3 DNA reads TGTGCCAGCAGCCAAGAATGGGGCCTTAGCACAGATACGCAGTATTTT.